The rows below give T cell receptor beta chains drawn from one sample of a study of OX40 agonist ivuxolimab in advanced cancers. The method was immunoSEQ multiplex PCR; TCRdb's version includes in-frame clones alone and lacks a portion of them. The sample has approximately 30,000 clones, 80% to 85% seen once; the top ten hold 1.3% to 1.5%. The material sequenced was CD4+ or CD8+ T cells sorted from blood, taken in a trial of the OX40 agonist ivuxolimab. The receptors shown here come from an adult with an advanced solid tumor such as melanoma, head and neck, liver or kidney cancer. Each CDR3 is given with its conserved first and last residue. A D gene is named only where the DNA matches it firmly. Size is omitted from some rows. Given values are once, few, many or a class for expanded clones.

TRBJ2-1	TRBV7-3	-	TRBD1	TGTGCCAGCAGCTTAACGGGACAGACTTACAATGAGCAGTTCTTC	CASSLTGQTYNEQFF
TRBJ2-5	TRBV7-8	-	-	TGTGCCAGCAGCTCGCGGCGGCTAGTGGAGACCCAGTACTTC	CASSSRRLVETQYF
TRBJ2-3	TRBV4-3	-	-	TGCGCCAGCAGCCAAGTCCACTGGTCAGATACGCAGTATTTT	CASSQVHWSDTQYF
TRBJ1-5	TRBV5-8	-	-	TGTGCCAGCAGCTTACTCGCAGGGGATCAGCCCCAGCATTTT	CASSLLAGDQPQHF
TRBJ1-4	TRBV11-2	-	-	TGTGCCAGCAGGGATGGGGGACGAGTGAGGGCTAATGAAAAACTGTTTTTT	CASRDGGRVRANEKLFF
TRBJ1-6	TRBV18	-	-	TGTGCCAGCTCAGGGTCCTATAATTCACCCCTCCACTTT	CASSGSYNSPLHF
TRBJ2-4	TRBV19	-	TRBD1	TGTGCCAGCAGGGACAGGAGATTAGCCAAAAACATTCAGTACTTC	CASRDRRLAKNIQYF
TRBJ1-6	TRBV5-4	-	-	TGTGCCAGCAGCAAAGGACAGAGCTCCTATAATTCACCCCTCCACTTT	CASSKGQSSYNSPLHF
TRBJ2-7	TRBV6-6	few	-	TGTGCCAGCAGGCCCGACAGTTCCTACGAGCAGTACTTC	CASRPDSSYEQYF
TRBJ1-2	TRBV7-2	-	-	TGTGCCAGCAGCCAGGACTTCTATGGCTACACCTTC	CASSQDFYGYTF
TRBJ2-3	TRBV7-2	-	TRBD2	TGTGCCAGCAGCCCTAGCGGGAGGAGCACAGATACGCAGTATTTT	CASSPSGRSTDTQYF
TRBJ1-1	TRBV6-4	-	TRBD1	TGTGCCAGCAGTCCCCTCGAGTCGGACAGGGGATACACTGAAGCTTTCTTT	CASSPLESDRGYTEAFF
TRBJ1-2	TRBV6-5	-	-	TGTGCCAGCAGCCCGACAGCTAACTATGGCTACACCTTC	CASSPTANYGYTF
TRBJ2-1	TRBV25-1	-	TRBD2	TGTGCCAGCAGTGAATTGTTAGCGGGAGACTCATACAATGAGCAGTTCTTC	CASSELLAGDSYNEQFF
TRBJ2-3	TRBV2	-	-	TGTGCCAGCAGTCCCCCCAGGACCACAGATACGCAGTATTTT	CASSPPRTTDTQYF
TRBJ2-7	TRBV6-1	-	TRBD1	TGTGCCAGCAGAAGAACTACAGGGGTGAGCGAGCAGTACTTC	CASRRTTGVSEQYF
TRBJ1-1	TRBV19	-	-	TGTGCCAGTAGTATATCGAGGGGTCGGGCTGAAGCTTTCTTT	CASSISRGRAEAFF
TRBJ2-1	TRBV5-4	-	TRBD2	TGTGCCAGCAGCTTGGTGGGCGGGGGTTCCTACAATGAGCAGTTCTTC	CASSLVGGGSYNEQFF
TRBJ2-1	TRBV7-9	-	TRBD2	TGTGCCAGCAGCTCAACGGGGGGTTCTGGCAATGAGCAGTTCTTC	CASSSTGGSGNEQFF
TRBJ2-7	TRBV19	-	-	TGTGCCAGTAGTATCCGGGGCCAGCAGCACTACGAGCAGTACTTC	CASSIRGQQHYEQYF
TRBJ2-1	TRBV11-2	-	TRBD2	TGTGCCAGCAGCTTCGAGGGAGGGGTCTACAATGAGCAGTTCTTC	CASSFEGGVYNEQFF
TRBJ2-7	TRBV19	-	TRBD1	TGTGCCAGTGCGGACAGGTCCGGCTACGAGCAGTACTTC	CASADRSGYEQYF
TRBJ2-3	TRBV28	-	-	TGTGCCAGCACCAGCGCAAGATTCAAGGGGGATACGCAGTATTTT	CASTSARFKGDTQYF
TRBJ2-3	TRBV5-8	-	-	TGTGCCAGCAGCGACTTTTCGGATACGCAGTATTTT	CASSDFSDTQYF
TRBJ1-1	TRBV5-1	-	-	TGCGCCAGCAGCTTACAGGGGAACACTGAAGCTTTCTTT	CASSLQGNTEAFF
TRBJ2-1	TRBV27	-	-	TGTGCCAGCAGTTTAGGGGGACCCCGCAATGAGCAGTTCTTC	CASSLGGPRNEQFF
TRBJ2-3	TRBV6-5	-	-	TGTGCCAGCAGTTACTCTGGAAGAAGGGATACGCAGTATTTT	CASSYSGRRDTQYF
TRBJ1-2	TRBV7-2	-	TRBD1	TGTGCCAGCAGCTTAGCGCCAGGGGGCTTCTATGGCTACACCTTC	CASSLAPGGFYGYTF
TRBJ2-2	TRBV5-4	-	TRBD2	TGTGCCAGCAGCCTTCCGACTAGCCGTAACACCGGGGAGCTGTTTTTT	CASSLPTSRNTGELFF
TRBJ1-4	TRBV5-6	-	-	TGTGCCAGCAGCTTGGGAGGATCAAATGAAAAACTGTTTTTT	CASSLGGSNEKLFF
TRBJ2-1	TRBV7-8	-	-	TGTGCCAGCAGCTCCTACAGGGACAATGAGCAGTTCTTC	CASSSYRDNEQFF
TRBJ1-4	TRBV29-1	-	-	TGCAGCGTTGTGGGTGTCGATTTTCGGCTGTTTTTT	CSVVGVDFRLFF
TRBJ2-5	TRBV4-1	-	TRBD1	TGCGCCAGCAGCCAGGCCCCTGACAGGGGGCGCTGGGAGACCCAGTACTTC	CASSQAPDRGRWETQYF
TRBJ2-5	TRBV18	-	-	TGTGCCAGCTCACCACCCGTAGCGAGGAAGGGAGAGACCCAGTACTTC	CASSPPVARKGETQYF
TRBJ1-2	TRBV6-6	-	-	TGTGCCAGCAGCCCCCAGATCTATGGCTACACCTTC	CASSPQIYGYTF